This entry lists 7 T cell receptor beta chains sequenced from one sample in a study of T cell repertoires in cytomegalovirus infection. These receptors lack a known antigen. TCRdb reprocessed the reads via MiXCR and lists one record per CDR3 protein. The sample records fewer than 60,000 distinct CDR3 sequences, roughly a fifth being singletons. Source: CD8+ T cells from cultured PBMCs, taken from culture after CMV antigen stimulation. These receptors all come from a human donor in good health (CMV status not recorded). Some clones in this sample may be carry-over from other donors' samples.

This chain joins TRBV7-6 and TRBJ1-2, with a possible D match to TRBD1 (6 bases). Trimming left V 4 bases short and J 5 bases short, with 23 bases between. This CDR3 has 17 amino acids. CDR1 and CDR2 (germline): SGHVS, FNYEAQ. The CDR3 loop is CASSSEKTTGKDYGYTF. CDR3 coding DNA: TGTGCCAGCAGCTCAGAGAAAACCACAGGGAAGGATTATGGCTACACCTTC.

This clonotype has just a few counts. The gene calls are TRBV20-1 and TRBJ1-6; possibly TRBD1 for D (5 bases). The V gene lost 0 bases and the J gene lost 7 bases, with 10 bases spanning the gap. This CDR3 is 14 amino acids long. Germline V CDR1 and CDR2: DFQATT, SNEGSKA (reference sequence). The CDR3 reads CSARDGQGNSPLHF. The CDR3, as DNA: TGCAGTGCTAGAGATGGGCAGGGAAATTCACCCCTCCACTTT.

The chain employs TRBV7-8 and TRBJ1-3, with 8 bases identical to TRBD1. Germline CDR1 reads SGHVS; CDR2 reads FQNEAQ. The CDR3 contains 12 residues. CDR3 sequence (DNA): TGTGGACAGGGGTCCGCTGGAAACACCATATATTTT. Its protein is CGQGSAGNTIYF.

J is TRBJ2-1 and V is TRBV7-9, with TRBD2 matching 13 bases. CDR3 length: 18 residues. Looked up from germline, CDR1 is SEHNR and CDR2 is FQNEAQ (reference sequence). J was trimmed by 2 bases and V by 5 bases; bases with no gene match: 9. CDR3 sequence (DNA): TGTGCCAGCAGCCGGGGACTAGCGGGGAGCTCTCCCTACAATGAGCAGTTCTTC. As protein: CASSRGLAGSSPYNEQFF. The full variable domain, its missing parts supplied by reference TRBV7-9 and TRBJ2-1, is DTGVSQNPRHKITKRGQNVTFRCDPISEHNRLYWYRQTLGQGPEFLTYFQNEAQLEKSRLLSDRFSAERPKGSFSTLEIQRTEQGDSAMYLCASSRGLAGSSPYNEQFFGPGTRLTVL.

This clonotype was detected a few times. The chain carries TRBV4-1 and TRBJ1-1, with D possibly matching TRBD1 (5 bases). The CDR3 runs to 17 residues. Per germline, CDR1 MGHRA and CDR2 YSYEKL. V lost 0 bases and J 3 bases, leaving 17 bases between the germline ends. CDR3 DNA sequence: TGCGCCAGCAGCCAAGAAACGGTGACGAGGGGTGACACTGAAGCTTTCTTT. Its protein is CASSQETVTRGDTEAFF.

The chain employs TRBV7-2 and TRBJ2-7; D remains ambiguous. Germline CDR1 reads SGHTA; CDR2 reads FQGNSA. CDR3 length equals 13 residues. V was shortened by 3 bases and J by 4 bases, with 10 bases between the two germline ends. The CDR3 sequence: CASSFRRLYEQYF. In nucleotides, the CDR3 is TGTGCCAGCAGCTTTAGACGGCTTTACGAGCAGTACTTC.

This clonotype was recorded a few times. The chain couples TRBV7-2 to TRBJ2-3; TRBD1 or TRBD2 may be the D gene (6 bases each). The CDR3 spans 17 residues. The V end was cut by 1 base, the J end by 0 bases, with 14 bases between. The germline gives CDR1 SGHTA, CDR2 FQGNSA. The CDR3 sequence is CASSLEGGTTSTDTQYF. In DNA, the CDR3 is TGTGCCAGCAGCTTAGAAGGGGGGACCACTAGCACAGATACGCAGTATTTT.